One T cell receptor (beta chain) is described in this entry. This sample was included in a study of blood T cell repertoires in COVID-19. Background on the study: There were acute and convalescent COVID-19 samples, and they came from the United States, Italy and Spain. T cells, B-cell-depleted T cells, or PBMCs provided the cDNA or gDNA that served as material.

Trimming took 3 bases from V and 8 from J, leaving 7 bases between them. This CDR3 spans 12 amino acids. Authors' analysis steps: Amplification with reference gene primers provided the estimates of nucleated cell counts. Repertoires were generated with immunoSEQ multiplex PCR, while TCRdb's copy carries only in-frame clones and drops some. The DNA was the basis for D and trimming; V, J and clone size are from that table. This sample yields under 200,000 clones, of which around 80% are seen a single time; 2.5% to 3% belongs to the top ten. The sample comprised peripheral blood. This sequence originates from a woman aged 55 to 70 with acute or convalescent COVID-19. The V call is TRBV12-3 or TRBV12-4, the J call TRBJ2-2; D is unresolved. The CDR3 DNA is TGTGCCAGCAGTTTCGTTGCGGGGGAGCTGTTTTTT. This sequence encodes CASSFVAGELFF.